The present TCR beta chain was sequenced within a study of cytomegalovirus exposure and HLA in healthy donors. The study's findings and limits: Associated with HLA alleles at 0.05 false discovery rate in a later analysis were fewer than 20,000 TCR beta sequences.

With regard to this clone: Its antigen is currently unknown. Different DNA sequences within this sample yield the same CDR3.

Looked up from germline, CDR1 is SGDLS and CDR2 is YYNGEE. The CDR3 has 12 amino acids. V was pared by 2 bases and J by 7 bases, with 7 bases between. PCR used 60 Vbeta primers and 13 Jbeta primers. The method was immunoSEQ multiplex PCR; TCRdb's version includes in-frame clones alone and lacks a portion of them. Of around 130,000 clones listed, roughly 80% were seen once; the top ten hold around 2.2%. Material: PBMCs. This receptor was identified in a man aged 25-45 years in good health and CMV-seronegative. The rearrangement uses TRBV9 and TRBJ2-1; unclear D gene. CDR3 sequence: CASSVTGNEQFF. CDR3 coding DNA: TGTGCCAGCAGCGTCACTGGTAATGAGCAGTTCTTC.